Sequencing of this TCR beta chain was carried out in a study of blood T cell repertoires in COVID-19. Overall study context: The study drew acute and convalescent COVID-19 samples from the United States, Italy and Spain. Sample material is recorded as cDNA or gDNA derived from T cells, B-cell-depleted T cells, or PBMCs.

Per the original methods: Reference gene primer amplification in the assay estimated nucleated cell counts. Sequencing was performed with immunoSEQ multiplex PCR; in TCRdb, only in-frame clones are kept and a portion is missing. V and J calls and clone size are those listed in that table; D and trimming were worked out from the DNA. The repertoire includes about 46,000 clones, approximately 88% of them detected once, and about 13% sits in the top ten. With V trimmed by 6 bases and J by 1 base, 9 bases remained unmatched. The CDR3 is 17 residues long. Germline CDR1 is MDHEN and CDR2 is SYDVKM. The receptor's source is a human donor with active COVID-19. The donor label of this sample is uncertain. The chain links TRBV28 to TRBJ2-5, with 12 nucleotides matching TRBD2. Sample: peripheral blood. CDR3 protein: CASSPVPGLAGQETQYF. The CDR3 DNA sequence: TGTGCCAGCAGCCCCGTACCGGGACTAGCGGGCCAAGAGACCCAGTACTTC.